The sequence of this TCR beta chain was determined in a study of technical replicates of blood from several donors (dated by TCRdb to the late 2010s). As encoded in the germline V gene (reference sequence), CDR1 is LNHNV while CDR2 is YYDKDF. The CDR3 goes from the cysteine to the phenylalanine over 20 residues. Only the CDR3 portion is preserved as DNA: 60 bases, with reading frame beginning at the first base. V is cut back by 2 bases and J by 3 bases, with 17 bases in the junction unmatched. The library was generated by the immunoSEQ multiplex PCR assay. As stored in TCRdb, this immuneACCESS dataset retains in-frame rearrangements with V and J assigned. A fraction of the clones does not appear; measured against another copy, unresolved V genes explain less than half of the discrepancy, and the remainder lacks a known reason. The sample data list more than 75,000 clones, and nearly 96% of these were observed just once. Approximately 0.41% of the sample goes to the ten largest clones.

As concerns this clone: The antigen it recognizes is unknown. There are no base qualities to consult, and no much larger clone falls within one base.

What was sequenced was T cells isolated from PBMCs. The clonotype originates from a human donor in good health. The rearranged segments are TRBV15 and TRBJ2-5, with 11 central nucleotides matching TRBD2. The CDR3: CATSRYGSGTSGRNEETQYF. The nucleotide sequence is TGTGCCACCAGCAGATACGGTTCCGGGACTAGCGGCAGAAATGAAGAGACCCAGTACTTC.